This TCR beta chain emerged from a study of cytomegalovirus exposure and HLA in healthy donors. On the study more broadly: Early release data held 75 million to 90 million unique TCRs from HLA-typed donors.

The CDR3 covers 15 residues. The V gene end was trimmed by 1 base and the J gene end by 4 bases; junction bases not matched to a gene: 3. Germline loops: CDR1 LNHNV, CDR2 YYDKDF (reference sequence). The PCR employed 60 Vbeta primers together with 13 Jbeta primers. Authors' methods: Tens of millions of unique TCR beta chains, some 10 million of them shared, were counted by a later analysis. Sequencing was performed with immunoSEQ multiplex PCR; in TCRdb, only in-frame clones are kept and a portion is missing. That table furnishes V, J and clone size, whereas the DNA furnished D and trimming. The table shows 150,000 to 200,000 clones, with over 70% occurring only once. Findings and limits, study-wide: A later analysis linked fewer than 20,000 TCR beta sequences to HLA alleles at 0.05 false discovery rate.

As to this clone: The antigen remains undetermined.

These donors, healthy bone marrow donors, were studied. Sequencing input: PBMCs. The source of this sequence is a man aged 25 to 40 in good health and CMV-seropositive. V is TRBV15 and J is TRBJ2-7; TRBD1 aligns across 11 bases. The CDR3 loop is CATSRVGQGAYEQYF. CDR3 DNA: TGTGCCACCAGCAGAGTCGGACAGGGGGCATACGAGCAGTACTTC.